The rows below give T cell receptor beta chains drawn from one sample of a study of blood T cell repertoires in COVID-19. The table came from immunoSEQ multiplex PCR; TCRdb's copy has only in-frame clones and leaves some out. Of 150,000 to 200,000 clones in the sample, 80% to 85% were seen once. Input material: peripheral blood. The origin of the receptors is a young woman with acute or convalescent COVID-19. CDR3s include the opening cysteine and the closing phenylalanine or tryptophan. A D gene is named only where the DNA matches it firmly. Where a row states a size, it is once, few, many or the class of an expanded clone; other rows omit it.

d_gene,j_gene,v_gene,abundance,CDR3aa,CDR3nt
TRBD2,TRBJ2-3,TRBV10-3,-,CAIGLGAGGGDTQYF,TGTGCCATCGGGTTAGGCGCGGGAGGGGGAGATACGCAGTATTTT
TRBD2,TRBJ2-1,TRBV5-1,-,CASSLGGASGATYNEQFF,TGCGCCAGCAGCTTGGGGGGTGCTAGCGGGGCCACCTACAATGAGCAGTTCTTC
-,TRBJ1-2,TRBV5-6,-,CASSIQGHYGYTF,TGTGCCAGCAGCATACAGGGTCACTATGGCTACACCTTC
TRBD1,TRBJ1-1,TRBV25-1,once,CASTTTGTGTEAFF,TGTGCCAGCACCACCACCGGGACAGGGACTGAAGCTTTCTTT
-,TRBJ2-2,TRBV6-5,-,CAQTDLNTGELFF,TGTGCCCAGACAGACCTGAACACCGGGGAGCTGTTTTTT
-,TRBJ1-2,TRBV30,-,CAWSTRQTYGYTF,TGTGCCTGGAGTACGCGACAGACTTATGGCTACACCTTC
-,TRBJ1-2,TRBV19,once,CASSRIRGESYGYTF,TGTGCCAGTAGTCGCATCAGGGGTGAGTCGTATGGCTACACCTTC
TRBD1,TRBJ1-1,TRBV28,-,CASSSFTGGTEAFF,TGTGCCAGCAGCTCATTTACAGGGGGCACTGAAGCTTTCTTT
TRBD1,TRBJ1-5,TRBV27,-,CASSSDRGPQNQPQHF,TGTGCCAGCAGTTCGGACAGGGGTCCACAAAATCAGCCCCAGCATTTT
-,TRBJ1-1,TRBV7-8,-,CASSLAQGNTEAFF,TGTGCCAGCAGCTTAGCTCAGGGGAACACTGAAGCTTTCTTT
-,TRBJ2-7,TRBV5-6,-,CASSLLTAGFYEQYF,TGTGCCAGCAGCTTGTTGACAGCCGGATTCTACGAGCAGTACTTC
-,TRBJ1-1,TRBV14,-,CASSHQGRAPEAFF,TGTGCCAGCAGCCATCAGGGTAGGGCTCCTGAAGCTTTCTTT
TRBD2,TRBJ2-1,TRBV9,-,CASSVGNSGGSYNEQFF,TGTGCCAGCAGCGTAGGTAATAGCGGGGGTTCCTACAATGAGCAGTTCTTC
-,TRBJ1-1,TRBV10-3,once,CAISGDRVGEAFF,TGTGCCATCAGTGGCGACCGGGTGGGTGAAGCTTTCTTT
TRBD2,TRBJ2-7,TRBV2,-,CASRETSGSPYF,TGTGCCAGCAGGGAGACTAGCGGGAGTCCGTACTTC
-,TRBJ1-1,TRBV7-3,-,CASSSGPVVGAAFF,TGTGCCAGCAGCTCGGGCCCCGTGGTGGGGGCAGCTTTCTTT
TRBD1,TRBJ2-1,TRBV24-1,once,CATSGARDRGSYEQFF,TGTGCCACCAGTGGGGCCCGGGACAGGGGGAGCTATGAGCAGTTCTTC
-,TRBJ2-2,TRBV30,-,CAWSPPGRGQGGELFF,TGTGCCTGGAGCCCCCCCGGCAGGGGACAAGGCGGGGAGCTGTTTTTT
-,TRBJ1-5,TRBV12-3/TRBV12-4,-,CASRPGIQPQHF,TGTGCCAGCAGGCCCGGGATCCAGCCCCAGCATTTT
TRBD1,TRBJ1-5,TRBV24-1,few,CATSIGDRDNQPQHF,TGTGCCACCAGTATAGGAGACAGGGACAATCAGCCCCAGCATTTT
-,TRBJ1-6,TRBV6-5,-,CASRPQGEWSSPLHF,TGTGCCAGCAGACCGCAGGGCGAGTGGAGCTCACCCCTCCACTTT
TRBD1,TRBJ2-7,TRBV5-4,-,CASSWDRPTLSYEQYF,TGTGCCAGCAGCTGGGACAGGCCGACACTCTCCTACGAGCAGTACTTC
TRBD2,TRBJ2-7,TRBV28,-,CASSHPLAGGYEQYF,TGTGCCAGCAGTCATCCCCTAGCGGGAGGCTACGAGCAGTACTTC
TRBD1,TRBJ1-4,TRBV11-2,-,CASSLGQGTTNEKLFF,TGTGCCAGCAGCTTAGGACAGGGGACAACTAATGAAAAACTGTTTTTT
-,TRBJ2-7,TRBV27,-,CASSLYGSITSYEQYF,TGTGCCAGCAGTTTATACGGGAGTATTACCTCCTACGAGCAGTACTTC
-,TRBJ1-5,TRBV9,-,CASSVFRPQHF,TGTGCCAGCAGCGTTTTCAGACCCCAGCATTTT
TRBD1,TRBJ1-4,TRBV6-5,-,CASSWDSREKLFF,TGTGCCAGCAGTTGGGACAGTAGAGAAAAACTGTTTTTT
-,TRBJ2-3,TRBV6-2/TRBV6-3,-,CASSLDIERGLTDTQYF,TGTGCCAGCAGTTTAGACATTGAGAGGGGACTCACAGATACGCAGTATTTT
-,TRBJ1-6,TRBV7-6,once,CASSLDGQNSPLHF,TGTGCCAGCAGCTTAGACGGACAGAATTCACCCCTCCACTTT
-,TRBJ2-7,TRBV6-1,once,CASSDTTGGYEQYF,TGTGCCAGCAGTGATACGACTGGCGGTTACGAGCAGTACTTC
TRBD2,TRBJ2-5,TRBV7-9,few,CASSASLAGVGETQYF,TGTGCCAGCAGCGCCTCACTAGCGGGAGTGGGGGAGACCCAGTACTTC
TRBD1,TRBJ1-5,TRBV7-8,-,CASSLPGQGFVGQPQHF,TGTGCCAGCAGCCTTCCGGGACAGGGGTTTGTGGGTCAGCCCCAGCATTTT
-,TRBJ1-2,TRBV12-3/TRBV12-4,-,CASSLKGGAGYTF,TGTGCCAGCAGCCTCAAAGGGGGGGCAGGCTACACCTTC
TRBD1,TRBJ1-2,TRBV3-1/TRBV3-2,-,CASSQLSDRGGYGYTF,TGTGCCAGCAGCCAACTATCGGACAGGGGAGGCTATGGCTACACCTTC
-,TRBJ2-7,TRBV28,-,CASSPATSSYEQYF,TGTGCCAGCAGCCCTGCAACTTCCTCCTACGAGCAGTACTTC
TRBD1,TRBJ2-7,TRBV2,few,CASSLPGTGLAVRVGASSYEQYF,TGTGCCAGCAGCCTGCCCGGGACAGGGTTGGCAGTTCGCGTGGGGGCCAGCTCCTACGAGCAGTACTTC
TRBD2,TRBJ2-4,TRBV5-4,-,CASSLPREGRAKNIQYF,TGTGCCAGCAGCTTACCCCGGGAGGGTCGGGCCAAAAACATTCAGTACTTC
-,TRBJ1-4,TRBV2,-,CASELQGLGNEKLFF,TGTGCCAGCGAATTACAGGGTCTGGGAAATGAAAAACTGTTTTTT
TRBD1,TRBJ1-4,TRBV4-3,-,CASSQDTGVYEKLFF,TGCGCCAGCAGCCAGGATACAGGGGTCTATGAAAAACTGTTTTTT
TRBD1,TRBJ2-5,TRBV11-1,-,CASRKDRAEETQYF,TGTGCCAGCAGGAAGGACAGGGCGGAAGAGACCCAGTACTTC
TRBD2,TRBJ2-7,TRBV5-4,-,CASSLELAGGWEQYF,TGTGCCAGCAGCTTGGAACTAGCGGGGGGCTGGGAGCAGTACTTC
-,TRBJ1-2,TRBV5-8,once,CASSFSFRMAGGYTF,TGTGCCAGCAGCTTTAGCTTCCGAATGGCTGGTGGCTACACCTTC
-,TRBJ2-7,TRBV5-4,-,CASTIREQYSYEQYF,TGTGCCAGCACGATCCGGGAGCAGTACTCCTACGAGCAGTACTTC
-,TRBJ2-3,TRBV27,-,CASSSPRGATDTQYF,TGTGCCAGCAGTTCCCCCCGGGGGGCCACAGATACGCAGTATTTT
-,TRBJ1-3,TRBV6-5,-,CASLGGSSGNTIYF,TGTGCCAGCTTGGGGGGTTCTTCTGGAAACACCATATATTTT
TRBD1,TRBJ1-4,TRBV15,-,CATSAGLRGQGNEKLFF,TGTGCCACCAGCGCTGGCCTCCGGGGACAGGGGAATGAAAAACTGTTTTTT
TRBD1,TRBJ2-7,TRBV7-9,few,CASSSGTVDSYEQYF,TGTGCCAGCAGCTCCGGGACAGTGGACTCCTACGAGCAGTACTTC
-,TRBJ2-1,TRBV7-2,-,CASSFNTGNEQFF,TGTGCCAGCAGTTTCAATACCGGCAATGAGCAGTTCTTC
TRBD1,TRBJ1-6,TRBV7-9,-,CASSPRGTGGSPLHF,TGTGCCAGCAGCCCGAGGGGGACAGGCGGTTCACCCCTCCACTTT
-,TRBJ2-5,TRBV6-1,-,CASSDGGREETQYF,TGTGCCAGCAGTGATGGGGGCCGGGAAGAGACCCAGTACTTC
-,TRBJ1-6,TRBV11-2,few,CASSKQGGYNSPLHF,TGTGCCAGCAGCAAACAGGGTGGCTATAATTCACCCCTCCACTTT
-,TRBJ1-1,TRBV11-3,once,CASSPDPGQLNTEAFF,TGTGCCAGCAGCCCCGACCCGGGACAATTGAACACTGAAGCTTTCTTT
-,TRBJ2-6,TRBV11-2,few,CASSLEGGTGANVLTF,TGTGCCAGCAGCTTAGAGGGGGGAACGGGGGCCAACGTCCTGACTTTC
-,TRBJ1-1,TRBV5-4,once,CAAYSGLNTEAFF,TGTGCCGCTTATTCGGGGTTGAACACTGAAGCTTTCTTT
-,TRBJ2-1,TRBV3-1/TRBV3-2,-,CASSSWAEQFF,TGTGCCAGCAGCTCTTGGGCGGAGCAGTTCTTC
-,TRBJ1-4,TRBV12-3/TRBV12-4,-,CASSQNEKLFF,TGTGCCAGCAGTCAGAATGAAAAACTGTTTTTT
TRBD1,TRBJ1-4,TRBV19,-,CASTPDRADEKLFF,TGTGCCAGTACCCCGGACAGGGCGGACGAAAAACTGTTTTTT
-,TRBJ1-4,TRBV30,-,CACLSRQAINEKLFF,TGTGCCTGTCTCTCCCGTCAGGCGATTAATGAAAAACTGTTTTTT
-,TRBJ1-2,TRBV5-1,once,CASSLDGLNYGYTF,TGCGCCAGCAGCTTGGACGGACTTAACTATGGCTACACCTTC
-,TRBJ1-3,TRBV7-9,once,CASSLRDGGNTIYF,TGTGCCAGCAGCCTCCGAGATGGTGGAAACACCATATATTTT